The rows below give T cell receptor beta chains drawn from one sample of a study of post-analysis software for immune sequencing data. TCRdb re-analysed the PCR reads in MiXCR, keeping a single row per CDR3 protein. This table has 350,000 to 500,000 distinct CDR3 sequences, approximately 42% appearing once. Source material: blood. Source of these receptors: a girl aged 2 to 9 with multiple sclerosis. CDR3s include the opening cysteine and the closing phenylalanine or tryptophan. D genes are given only for firm matches. For some rows the clone size is stated as once, few or many, or as a class when expanded; others skip it.

J	D	size	V	DNA	CDR3
TRBJ2-7	TRBD1	few	TRBV11-2	TGTGCCAGCAGCTTAGTCGGGACAGGGCCGAACGAGCAGTACTTC	CASSLVGTGPNEQYF
TRBJ1-1	.	.	TRBV6-9	TGTGCCAGCAGTTATAGGGGACGGAAGAACACTGAAGCTTTCTTT	CASSYRGRKNTEAFF
TRBJ2-5	.	few	TRBV19	TGTGCCAGTAAACGGCAGGGACCGAAAGAGACCCAGTACTTC	CASKRQGPKETQYF
TRBJ2-7	.	once	TRBV10-3	TGTGCCATCAAGGGCAACGAGCAGTACTTC	CAIKGNEQYF
TRBJ2-5	TRBD2	.	TRBV28	TGTGCCAGCAGTTTCGAAACGGGACTAGCGGGGGCGACGGGAGAGACCCAGTACTTC	CASSFETGLAGATGETQYF
TRBJ1-2	.	many	TRBV20-1	TGTAGATGGGGGGCAGAGGGCTACACCTTC	CRWGAEGYTF
TRBJ1-2	TRBD1	.	TRBV29-1	TGCAGCGGTGGACAGGTCTATGGCTACACCTTC	CSGGQVYGYTF
TRBJ1-2	.	once	TRBV3-1	TGTGCCAGCAGCCAAGTGGGGAACTATGGCTACACCTTC	CASSQVGNYGYTF
TRBJ2-7	TRBD1	.	TRBV2	TGTGCCAGTAGGGACAGCCGCGAGCAGTACTTC	CASRDSREQYF
TRBJ1-1	.	.	TRBV3-1	TGTGCCAGCAGCCCGGGGGCAGGCCCTAGGAGGGCTTTCTTT	CASSPGAGPRRAFF
TRBJ2-7	TRBD2	.	TRBV20-1	TGCAGTGCTAGTCCTAGCGGGCTTGTCGAGCAGTACTTC	CSASPSGLVEQYF
TRBJ1-1	.	.	TRBV5-1	TGCGCCAGCAGCTCCATACAGGGAATGAACACTGAAGCTTTCTTT	CASSSIQGMNTEAFF
TRBJ1-1	.	.	TRBV7-2	TGTGCCAGCAGCTTAGAAAGGTTAGCAGCTGAAGCTTTCTTT	CASSLERLAAEAFF
TRBJ2-1	.	.	TRBV4-1	TGCGCCAGCAGCTCACGGACACTAAGGAGCTCCTACAATGAGCAGTTCTTC	CASSSRTLRSSYNEQFF
TRBJ2-7	.	.	TRBV28	TGTGCCAGCAGTTTAACCATGTCTGGAGGCAGAGCCTACGAGCAGTACTTC	CASSLTMSGGRAYEQYF
TRBJ2-1	TRBD2	.	TRBV6-5	TGTGCCAGCAGTTCGGTGCGGGGGTACAATGAGCAGTTCTTC	CASSSVRGYNEQFF
TRBJ1-2	TRBD1	.	TRBV5-1	TGCGCCAGCAGCCCGACAGGGGCGGTGAACTATGGCTACACCTTC	CASSPTGAVNYGYTF
TRBJ2-7	TRBD1	.	TRBV20-1	TGCAGTGCCCGGACAGGGATCTACGAGCAGTACTTC	CSARTGIYEQYF
TRBJ2-1	.	.	TRBV28	TGTGCCAGCAGTGGGTCCCGCACGGCCTACAATGAGCAGTTCTTC	CASSGSRTAYNEQFF
TRBJ1-5	.	many	TRBV6-5	TGTGCCAGCAGTTCTGTAATGGGAAATCAGCCCCAGCATTTT	CASSSVMGNQPQHF
TRBJ1-5	.	.	TRBV6-2/TRBV6-3	TGTGCCAGCAGTTACTCGCGGGGGTTAGGCAATCAGCCCCAGCATTTT	CASSYSRGLGNQPQHF
TRBJ2-1	TRBD1	.	TRBV12-3/TRBV12-4	TGTGCCAGCAGCCTCGAACCCCCCGGGACAGAGTCAAATGAGCAGTTCTTC	CASSLEPPGTESNEQFF
TRBJ2-7	TRBD2	.	TRBV20-1	TGCAGTGCCTATAGCGGGGCCTCCTACGAGCAGTACTTC	CSAYSGASYEQYF
TRBJ2-1	.	.	TRBV11-2	TGTGCCAGCAGTCCAGTGGCTTACAATGGGCAGTTCTTC	CASSPVAYNGQFF
TRBJ2-3	.	.	TRBV12-3/TRBV12-4	TGTGCCAGCATTCCGGACAGAGGCACAGATACGCAGTATTTT	CASIPDRGTDTQYF
TRBJ2-1	.	.	TRBV6-5	TGTGCCAGCAGTTACTTATGGACTACTTCCTACAATGAGCAGTTCTTC	CASSYLWTTSYNEQFF
TRBJ1-1	.	.	TRBV29-1	TGCAGCGTTGATGAGGGGGGCAGCTTGAACACTGAAGCTTTCTTT	CSVDEGGSLNTEAFF
TRBJ2-1	TRBD2	few	TRBV10-3	TGTGCCATCAGTGAGTGGAGCGGGGTCAACAATGAGCAGTTCTTC	CAISEWSGVNNEQFF
TRBJ2-7	TRBD2	.	TRBV7-2	TGTGCCAGCAGCCAGACTAGCGGGAGGAGCGAGCAGTACTTC	CASSQTSGRSEQYF
TRBJ1-2	.	.	TRBV18	TGTGCCAGCTCTGGGGTCTATGGCTACACCTTC	CASSGVYGYTF
TRBJ2-7	.	.	TRBV5-1	TGCGCCAGCAGCTTTCGTCCCGAGCAGTACTTC	CASSFRPEQYF
TRBJ2-3	.	few	TRBV21-1	TGTGCCAGCAGGGACGGTACTAGCACAGATACGCAGTATTTT	CASRDGTSTDTQYF
TRBJ2-7	TRBD1	.	TRBV20-1	TGCAGTGCTGATCGGGACAGGGACCCCTACGAGCAGTACTTC	CSADRDRDPYEQYF
TRBJ2-6	.	.	TRBV7-3	TGTGCCAGCAGCTTAGGGCCGGGAGAGTTCCGCTCTGGGGCCAACGTCCTGACTTTC	CASSLGPGEFRSGANVLTF
TRBJ1-1	.	.	TRBV27	TGTGCCAGCAGTTTAGGGTACATGAACACTGAAGCTTTCTTT	CASSLGYMNTEAFF
TRBJ2-7	TRBD2	few	TRBV28	TGTGCCAGCATAACTAGCGGGAGCAGGAGCTCCTACGAGCAGTACTTC	CASITSGSRSSYEQYF
TRBJ1-2	.	few	TRBV5-1	TGCGCCAGCAGGCAGGACTATGGCTATGGCTACACCTTC	CASRQDYGYGYTF
TRBJ2-7	.	few	TRBV3-1	TGTGCCAGCAGCCCAGTGGAAGGGTTCTACGAGCAGTACTTC	CASSPVEGFYEQYF
TRBJ2-3	TRBD1	.	TRBV6-5	TGTGCCAGCAGTGGTACAGGGGGCGCGAGAGATACGCAGTATTTT	CASSGTGGARDTQYF
TRBJ2-7	.	.	TRBV29-1	TGCAGCGTTGAAGATTGGGGGACCTCAAACTACGGGCAGTACTTC	CSVEDWGTSNYGQYF
TRBJ2-1	TRBD2	.	TRBV2	TGTGCCAGCAGTGAGAGGGGCGGGAGGGCTATCCCCCTCAAGCAGTTCTTC	CASSERGGRAIPLKQFF
TRBJ1-2	.	.	TRBV7-8	TGTGCCAGCAGCTCACAGGGATACTATGGCTACACCTTC	CASSSQGYYGYTF
TRBJ2-7	TRBD2	.	TRBV7-2	TGTGCCAGCAGCTCCAGACTAGCGGGAGGGCCTTACGAGCAGTACTTC	CASSSRLAGGPYEQYF
TRBJ2-7	TRBD1	.	TRBV20-1	TGCAGTGCTAGAGATTCATGGACAGGGGCCCTTCCTAACGAGCAGTACTTC	CSARDSWTGALPNEQYF
TRBJ2-5	TRBD2	few	TRBV5-1	TGCGCCAGCAGCTTGAGGACTAGCGGGAGAAATGTCGAGACCCAGTACTTC	CASSLRTSGRNVETQYF
TRBJ2-5	.	few	TRBV5-1	TGCGCCAGCAGCTTTGGGGCAGGGGCCTACCAAGAGACCCAGTACTTC	CASSFGAGAYQETQYF
TRBJ2-3	.	.	TRBV29-1	TGCAGCCTGGACCCCGGTCAGACAGATACGCAGTATTTT	CSLDPGQTDTQYF
TRBJ1-2	.	.	TRBV12-3/TRBV12-4	TGTGCCAGCAGTTTTCCCACTTTCTATGGCTGCACCTTC	CASSFPTFYGCTF
TRBJ2-3	.	.	TRBV4-3	TGCGCCAGCAGCCAAGTAGGGTTGGGCACAGATACGCAGTATTTT	CASSQVGLGTDTQYF
TRBJ1-5	.	.	TRBV5-6	TGTGCCAGCAGCCCCGGTTTCAATCAGCCCCAGCATTTT	CASSPGFNQPQHF
TRBJ2-7	.	.	TRBV5-1	TGCGCCAGCAGCCTACTAGCCGTTAGGGCCTACGAGCAGTACTTC	CASSLLAVRAYEQYF
TRBJ1-1	.	.	TRBV29-1	TGCAGCGTTGAAGCAGGGAGGGACACTGAAGCTTTCTTT	CSVEAGRDTEAFF
TRBJ2-7	.	.	TRBV6-2/TRBV6-3	TGTGCCAGCAGTTACAGGCCCACCTACGAGCAGTACTTC	CASSYRPTYEQYF
TRBJ2-3	.	.	TRBV12-3/TRBV12-4	TGTGCCAGCACCCTAAGCCCCTCAGGTTCCACAGATACGCAGTATTTT	CASTLSPSGSTDTQYF
TRBJ1-6	TRBD1	few	TRBV28	TGTGCCAGCAGTTCTCCCGGGACAGGTCCATCTAGTTCACCCCTCCACTTT	CASSSPGTGPSSSPLHF
TRBJ1-5	.	.	TRBV28	TGTGCCGGACGGACGGCAAATCAGCCCCAGCATTTT	CAGRTANQPQHF
TRBJ1-4	TRBD1	.	TRBV12-3/TRBV12-4	TGTGCCAGCAGTTCTACAGGGGAGGAAAAACTGTTTTTT	CASSSTGEEKLFF